This T cell receptor (beta chain) is from a study of blood T cell repertoires in COVID-19. About the study: Italy, Spain and the United States were the sources of the convalescent and acute COVID-19 samples.

Using immunoSEQ multiplex PCR, the repertoire was profiled, and TCRdb retains in-frame clones only, with some absent. The sample contains under 150,000 clones, less than 85% of which appear only once. This clone was counted between two and nine times. V gave up 2 bases and J gave up 3 bases, with 10 bases separating them. CDR3 length: 14 residues. CDR1 and CDR2 from the germline V gene are MNHNY and SVGAGI (reference sequence). The sample consisted of peripheral blood. The chain links TRBV6-6 to TRBJ1-1; D remains ambiguous. This TCR came from a human donor in a cohort sampled during active COVID-19. In DNA, the CDR3 is TGTGCCAGCAGTTACCCTCCTAGACACACTGAAGCTTTCTTT. This sequence encodes CASSYPPRHTEAFF.